Presented here are 22 T cell receptor beta chains from one specimen sequenced in a study of shared clonotypes between healthy human individuals. TCRdb keeps only in-frame clones here, not all; method: immunoSEQ multiplex PCR. The sample consists of more than 500,000 clones, 90% to 95% of them appearing once. Only CD45RO-negative cells positively selected for CCR7 counted as naive CD8 cells, so terminally differentiated effector memory CD45RA+ cells were excluded. The sample was naive CD8+ T cells sorted from blood. The receptors were sampled from a woman aged 25 to 39 in good health.

The chain recombines TRBV28 with TRBJ2-5; tentative D call: TRBD1 (5 bases). With 6 bases removed from V and 4 bases from J, the gap between germline ends came to 21 bases. The CDR3 consists of 16 residues. Germline CDR1 and CDR2: MDHEN and SYDVKM. The CDR3 reads CASRDPQGKRGETQYF. In DNA, the CDR3 is TGTGCCAGCAGAGACCCCCAGGGTAAAAGGGGAGAGACCCAGTACTTC.

This clone was seen a single time. The CDR3 bases are TGTGCCAGCAGCTTATCAGTTGGCGGGAACACCATATATTTT. This codes for CASSLSVGGNTIYF. V and J are TRBV7-9 and TRBJ1-3; D is unresolved. The germline V gene has CDR1 SEHNR and CDR2 FQNEAQ (reference sequence). The length of the CDR3 is 14 residues. The V and J ends lost 2 bases and 7 bases respectively, with 12 bases between them.

This clone has just one count. This chain joins TRBV13 and TRBJ2-5; D remains ambiguous. Germline V gives CDR1 PRHDT, CDR2 FYEKMQ (reference sequence). V was shortened by 4 bases and J by 3 bases, with 12 bases between the two germline ends. The CDR3 sequence is 14 residues long. The CDR3 DNA is TGTGCCAGCAGCTCTGGCGCTAGAAAAGAGACCCAGTACTTC. It specifies CASSSGARKETQYF.

The chain recombines TRBV5-1 with TRBJ2-7, with 8 bases fitting TRBD2. This CDR3 has 16 residues. Germline V CDR1 and CDR2: SGHRS, YFSETQ. Losses at the gene ends were 3 bases for V and 5 bases for J; bases not matched to a gene: 13. For the CDR3, the DNA is TGCGCCAGCAGCTGGAGTCCGGGACTAGTGTCGAACGAGCAGTACTTC. This gives the protein CASSWSPGLVSNEQYF.

V and J are TRBV28 and TRBJ1-1; maybe TRBD1 (6 bases). The V gene's germline CDR1 is MDHEN and CDR2 SYDVKM. V lost 8 bases and J lost 3, with 13 bases in between. CDR3 length equals 13 residues. The CDR3 DNA is TGTGCCAGCGGGGGGCGCCCAGACACTGAAGCTTTCTTT. Translated: CASGGRPDTEAFF.

In the case of this clone: Distinct nucleotide sequences in the sample also encode this CDR3. The CDR3 nucleotides read TGTGCCAGCAGTTTAACTAGCGGGTACAATGAGCAGTTCTTC. Amino acids: CASSLTSGYNEQFF. The rearrangement joins TRBV28 to TRBJ2-1, with 9 nucleotides matching TRBD2. This CDR3 contains 14 residues. With V trimmed by 2 bases and J by 4 bases, 0 bases remained unmatched. Germline V gene sequence: CDR1 MDHEN, CDR2 SYDVKM.

The V gene is TRBV28, the J gene TRBJ2-7, with D perhaps TRBD1 (5 bases). Trimming pared 7 bases from V and 5 bases from J, leaving 18 bases between. The CDR3 runs 14 residues. CDR1 and CDR2 (germline): MDHEN, SYDVKM. This CDR3 is CASTPVGQGHEQYF. The DNA for the CDR3 is TGTGCCAGCACCCCCGTTGGGCAGGGTCACGAGCAGTACTTC.

The chain is built from TRBV4-1 and TRBJ2-5; D is ambiguous. The CDR3 extends over 16 amino acids. Per the germline V gene, CDR1 is MGHRA and CDR2 is YSYEKL. V lost 2 bases and J lost 2, with 15 bases in between. The chain's CDR3 is CASSQPGRDIQETQYF. Here the CDR3 DNA reads TGCGCCAGCAGCCAACCCGGCAGAGACATACAAGAGACCCAGTACTTC.

The DNA for the CDR3 is TGTGCCATCAGTGAGGAGACAGGGCGGACCGAGCAGTACTTC. Its protein is CAISEETGRTEQYF. V is TRBV10-3 and J is TRBJ2-7; 7 positions agree with TRBD1. In germline, CDR1 is ENHRY, CDR2 SYGVKD. This CDR3 has 14 residues. V gave up 2 bases and J gave up 6 bases; unmatched junction bases: 7.

The chain is built from TRBV7-2 and TRBJ2-1; 9 positions match TRBD1. With V trimmed by 3 bases and J by 10 bases, 4 bases remained unmatched. This CDR3 has 13 residues. CDR1 and CDR2 from the germline V gene are SGHTA and FQGNSA. The DNA of the CDR3 is TGTGCCAGCAGCTTCGGGACAGGGTACGAGCAGTTCTTC. Protein: CASSFGTGYEQFF.

The rearrangement uses TRBV7-9 and TRBJ2-7; D is ambiguous. Trimming removed 1 base from V and 0 bases from J, with 19 bases in between. The germline V gene has CDR1 SEHNR and CDR2 FQNEAQ (reference sequence). The CDR3 runs to 18 residues. The CDR3 loop reads CASSLESRRGRISYEQYF. DNA for the CDR3: TGTGCCAGCAGCTTAGAGAGTAGGCGCGGTAGGATCTCCTACGAGCAGTACTTC.

V usage is TRBV5-1 and J usage is TRBJ2-7; the D gene is possibly TRBD1 (5 bases). The CDR3 is made up of 13 amino acids. CDR1 and CDR2 (germline): SGHRS, YFSETQ. Between the trimmed V and J ends, which lost 5 bases and 1 base, there was a span of 10 bases. This chain's CDR3 is CASSEDTSYEQYF. CDR3 sequence (DNA): TGCGCCAGCAGTGAGGACACATCCTACGAGCAGTACTTC. Drawing the rest from reference TRBV5-1 and TRBJ2-7, the complete variable domain is KAGVTQTPRYLIKTRGQQVTLSCSPISGHRSVSWYQQTPGQGLQFLFEYFSETQRNKGNFPGRFSGRQFSNSRSEMNVSTLELGDSALYLCASSEDTSYEQYFGPGTRLTVT.

This chain joins TRBV5-1 and TRBJ2-2; D might be TRBD1 (6 bases). Trimming stripped 4 bases from V and 1 base from J, with 8 bases between. This CDR3 is 14 amino acids long. Looked up from germline, CDR1 is SGHRS and CDR2 is YFSETQ. The CDR3 sequence is CASSPGQNTGELFF. DNA for the CDR3: TGCGCCAGCAGCCCGGGACAGAACACCGGGGAGCTGTTTTTT.

V and J are TRBV4-2 and TRBJ2-5; TRBD1 aligns across 9 bases. Judging by the DNA end, TRBJ2-7 fits better; the J call may be wrong. Germline assignment: CDR1 LGHNA and CDR2 YNFKEQ. There are 15 residues in the CDR3. In DNA, the CDR3 is TGTGCCAGCAGCCAGCCGGGACAGGGTTCCTACGAGCAGTACTTC. It codes for CASSQPGQGSYEQYF.

This clone appeared a single time. The genes are TRBV27 and TRBJ1-5, with D possibly TRBD1 on 5 matching bases. V lost 2 bases and J lost 5, with 13 bases in between. Per the germline V gene, CDR1 is MNHEY and CDR2 is SMNVEV (reference sequence). CDR3 size: 15 residues. CDR3 coding DNA: TGTGCCAGCAGTTTAGACGGGACGGCTTATCAGCCCCAGCATTTT. It yields the protein CASSLDGTAYQPQHF.

The J gene is TRBJ1-2, the V gene TRBV7-9, with D hard to call. The CDR3 has 12 residues. Trimming left V 1 base short and J 5 bases short, with 5 bases between. Germline loops: CDR1 SEHNR, CDR2 FQNEAQ (reference sequence). The CDR3 region has the DNA TGTGCCAGCAGCTTAGAGCCGTATGGCTACACCTTC. Its protein product is CASSLEPYGYTF.

The chain carries TRBV7-6 and TRBJ2-1; 12 nucleotides line up with TRBD1. Trimming cost V 3 bases and J 9 bases; bases outside gene matches: 9. CDR3 length: 16 amino acids. The V gene's germline CDR1 is SGHVS and CDR2 FNYEAQ. The chain's CDR3 is CASSLPGQGARSEQFF. In DNA, the CDR3 is TGTGCCAGCAGCTTGCCGGGACAGGGGGCGAGGAGTGAGCAGTTCTTC.

The genes are TRBV5-1 and TRBJ2-2; 7 bases fit TRBD1. The CDR3 has 17 residues. J gave up 2 bases and V 4 bases, and 11 bases lay outside the gene matches. Per the germline V gene, CDR1 is SGHRS and CDR2 is YFSETQ. The CDR3 bases are TGCGCCAGCAGCCTACCCCCCGGGACAGCCAACACCGGGGAGCTGTTTTTT. This codes for CASSLPPGTANTGELFF. The full variable domain, with the rest looked up from reference TRBV5-1 and TRBJ2-2, is KAGVTQTPRYLIKTRGQQVTLSCSPISGHRSVSWYQQTPGQGLQFLFEYFSETQRNKGNFPGRFSGRQFSNSRSEMNVSTLELGDSALYLCASSLPPGTANTGELFFGEGSRLTVL.

This clone was picked up one time. The V and J genes are TRBV6-1 and TRBJ1-2, with 10 bases matching TRBD1. V lost 2 bases to trimming and J lost 7 bases; unmatched junction nucleotides: 4. Germline loops: CDR1 MNHNS, CDR2 SASEGT. This CDR3 contains 14 residues. In DNA, the CDR3 is TGTGCCAGCAGTGAAAGACAGGGGGCGGCTGGCTACACCTTC. Its protein product is CASSERQGAAGYTF.

This clone appeared a single time. The chain combines TRBV11-2 with TRBJ2-1; possible D gene TRBD2, 6 bases. V lost 1 base and J 3 bases, leaving 10 bases between the germline ends. The germline V gene encodes CDR1 SGHAT and CDR2 FQNNGV. The CDR3 consists of 15 residues. CDR3 loop: CASSLVAGIYNEQFF. In DNA, the CDR3 is TGTGCCAGCAGCTTAGTTGCGGGGATCTACAATGAGCAGTTCTTC.

The genes are TRBV28 and TRBJ1-5; D is undetermined. Germline-derived CDR1 and CDR2 are MDHEN and SYDVKM. The CDR3 extends over 14 amino acids. V was shortened by 11 bases and J by 5 bases, with 19 bases between the two germline ends. The CDR3 region has the DNA TGTGCCGGGCACCTCGGGTGGCCCTATCAGCCCCAGCATTTT. This sequence encodes CAGHLGWPYQPQHF.

The rearrangement links TRBV19 to TRBJ1-5; D is unresolved. V was clipped by 4 bases and J by 0 bases, with 10 bases between them. This CDR3 comprises 15 residues. The germline V gene encodes CDR1 LNHDA and CDR2 SQIVND (reference sequence). CDR3 sequence reads: CASSTYLYSNQPQHF. CDR3 nucleotide sequence: TGTGCCAGTAGTACCTACCTGTATAGCAATCAGCCCCAGCATTTT.